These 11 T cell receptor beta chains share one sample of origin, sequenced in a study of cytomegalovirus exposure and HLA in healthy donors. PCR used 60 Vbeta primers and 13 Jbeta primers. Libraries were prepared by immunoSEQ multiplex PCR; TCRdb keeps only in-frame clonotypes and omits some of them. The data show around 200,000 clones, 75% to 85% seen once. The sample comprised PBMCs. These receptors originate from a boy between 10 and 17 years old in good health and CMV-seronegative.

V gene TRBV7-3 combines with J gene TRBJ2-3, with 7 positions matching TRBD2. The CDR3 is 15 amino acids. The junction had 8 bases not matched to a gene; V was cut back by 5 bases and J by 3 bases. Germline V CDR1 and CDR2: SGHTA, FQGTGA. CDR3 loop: CASSTQAGMTDTQYF. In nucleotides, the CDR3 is TGTGCCAGCAGCACCCAAGCGGGGATGACAGATACGCAGTATTTT.

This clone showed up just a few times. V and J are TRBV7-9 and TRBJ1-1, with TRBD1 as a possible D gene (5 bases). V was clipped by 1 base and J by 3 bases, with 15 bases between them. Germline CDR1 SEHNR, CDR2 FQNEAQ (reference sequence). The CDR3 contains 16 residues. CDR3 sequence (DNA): TGTGCCAGCAGCTTAGACCAATGGGGGGTGTACACTGAAGCTTTCTTT. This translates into CASSLDQWGVYTEAFF.

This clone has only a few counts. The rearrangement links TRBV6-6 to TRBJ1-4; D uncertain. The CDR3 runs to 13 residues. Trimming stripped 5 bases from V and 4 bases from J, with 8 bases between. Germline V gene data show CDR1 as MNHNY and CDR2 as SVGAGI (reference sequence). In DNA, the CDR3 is TGTGCCAGCAGTCCCCGCGGTAATGAAAAACTGTTTTTT. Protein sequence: CASSPRGNEKLFF.

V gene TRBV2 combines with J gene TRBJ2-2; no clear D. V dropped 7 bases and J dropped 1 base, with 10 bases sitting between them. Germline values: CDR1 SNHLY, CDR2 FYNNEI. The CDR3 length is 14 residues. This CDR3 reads CASTLQKNTGELFF. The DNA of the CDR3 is TGTGCCAGCACACTACAAAAGAACACCGGGGAGCTGTTTTTT.

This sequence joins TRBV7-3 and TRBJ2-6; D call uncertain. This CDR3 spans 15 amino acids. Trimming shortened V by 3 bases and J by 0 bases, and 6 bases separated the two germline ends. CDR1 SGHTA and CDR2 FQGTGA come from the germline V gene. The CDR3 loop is CASSFFRSGANVLTF. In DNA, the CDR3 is TGTGCCAGCAGCTTTTTCCGCTCTGGGGCCAACGTCCTGACTTTC. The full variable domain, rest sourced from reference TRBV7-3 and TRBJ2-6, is GAGVSQTPSNKVTEKGKYVELRCDPISGHTALYWYRQSLGQGPEFLIYFQGTGAADDSGLPNDRFFAVRPEGSVSTLKIQRTERGDSAVYLCASSFFRSGANVLTFGAGSRLTVL.

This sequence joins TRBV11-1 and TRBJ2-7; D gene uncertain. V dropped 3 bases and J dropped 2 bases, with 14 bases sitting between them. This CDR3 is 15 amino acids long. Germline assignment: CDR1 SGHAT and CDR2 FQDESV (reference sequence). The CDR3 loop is CASSFGPRTTYEQYF. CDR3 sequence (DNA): TGTGCCAGCAGCTTTGGGCCACGCACCACCTACGAGCAGTACTTC.

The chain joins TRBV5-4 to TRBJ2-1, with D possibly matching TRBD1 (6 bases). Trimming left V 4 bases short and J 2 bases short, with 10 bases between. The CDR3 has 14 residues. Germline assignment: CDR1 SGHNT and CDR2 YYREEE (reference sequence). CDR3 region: CASSQGWAYNEQFF. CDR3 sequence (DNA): TGTGCCAGCAGCCAGGGGTGGGCCTACAATGAGCAGTTCTTC.

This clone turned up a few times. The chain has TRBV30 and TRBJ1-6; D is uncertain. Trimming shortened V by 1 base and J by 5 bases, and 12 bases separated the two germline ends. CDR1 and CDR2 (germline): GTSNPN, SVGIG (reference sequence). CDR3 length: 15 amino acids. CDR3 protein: CAWSELKSDNSPLHF. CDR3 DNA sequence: TGTGCCTGGAGTGAGTTAAAGTCAGATAATTCACCCCTCCACTTT.

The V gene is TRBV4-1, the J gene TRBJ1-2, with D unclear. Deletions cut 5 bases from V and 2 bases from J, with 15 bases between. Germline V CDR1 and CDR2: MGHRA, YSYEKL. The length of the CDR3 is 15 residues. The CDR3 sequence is CASSSPERRNYGYTF. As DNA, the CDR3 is TGCGCCAGCAGCAGCCCGGAAAGGAGGAACTATGGCTACACCTTC.

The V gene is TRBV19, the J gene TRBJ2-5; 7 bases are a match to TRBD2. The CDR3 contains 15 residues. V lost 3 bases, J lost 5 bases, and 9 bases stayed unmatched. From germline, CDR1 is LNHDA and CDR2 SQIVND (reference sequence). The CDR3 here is CASSMAGVSSETQYF. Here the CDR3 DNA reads TGTGCCAGTAGTATGGCGGGAGTAAGTTCGGAGACCCAGTACTTC.

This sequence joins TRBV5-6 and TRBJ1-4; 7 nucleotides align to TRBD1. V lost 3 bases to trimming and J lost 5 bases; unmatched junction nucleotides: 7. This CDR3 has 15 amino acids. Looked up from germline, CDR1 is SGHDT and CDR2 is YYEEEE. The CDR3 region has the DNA TGTGCCAGCAGCTCTCCCGGGACAGTCAATGAAAAACTGTTTTTT. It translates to CASSSPGTVNEKLFF.